Listed here is a single T cell receptor beta chain. The germline V gene encodes CDR1 SNHLY and CDR2 FYNNEI. The J segment lost 2 bases and the V segment lost 7 bases, leaving 3 bases of the junction unmatched. This CDR3 is 13 amino acids long. This specimen comes from a study of cytomegalovirus exposure and HLA in healthy donors. Primers included in the PCR were 60 Vbeta and 13 Jbeta primers. Here immunoSEQ multiplex PCR was the method, and the copy in TCRdb shows in-frame clones only, minus some. This sample has 200,000 to 300,000 clones; 84% occur once, and the top ten carry approximately 2%. The sequence was collected from a woman aged 40 to 50 in good health and CMV-seropositive. What was sequenced was PBMCs. The chain links TRBV2 to TRBJ2-7; TRBD1 aligns across 9 bases. CDR3 in amino acids: CASTGQGAYEQYF. The CDR3, as DNA: TGTGCCAGCACGGGACAGGGTGCCTACGAGCAGTACTTC.